Listed below are T cell receptor beta chains from one sample, sequenced in a study of cytomegalovirus exposure and HLA in healthy donors. TCRdb keeps only in-frame clones here, not all; method: immunoSEQ multiplex PCR. The sample holds approximately 200,000 clones, 85% seen once. The sequencing input was PBMCs. The receptors derive from a woman between 50 and 59 years old in good health and CMV-seronegative. Both conserved end residues are part of each CDR3. A D gene is named only where the DNA matches it firmly. Clone size is not always given. Where it is, it says once, few, many or a class for expanded clones.

size	V	D	J	CDR3	DNA
.	TRBV28	.	TRBJ2-2	CASRLRGTGELFF	TGTGCCAGCAGGTTAAGGGGGACCGGGGAGCTGTTTTTT
once	TRBV6-5	.	TRBJ2-7	CASSRGKAGGEQYF	TGTGCCAGCAGTCGCGGTAAGGCCGGGGGCGAGCAGTACTTC
.	TRBV18	.	TRBJ1-1	CASSGLGALLFF	TGTGCCAGCTCAGGGTTAGGGGCCCTTCTATTCTTT
.	TRBV7-9	.	TRBJ1-2	CASSLGYRDSYGYTF	TGTGCCAGCAGCTTAGGATACAGGGATAGCTATGGCTACACCTTC
.	TRBV19	TRBD1	TRBJ2-7	CASRDRGGWYEQYF	TGTGCCAGTAGGGACAGGGGAGGATGGTACGAGCAGTACTTC
once	TRBV5-1	.	TRBJ2-3	CASHRVGGTDTQYF	TGCGCCAGCCACAGGGTAGGAGGCACAGATACGCAGTATTTT
.	TRBV2	.	TRBJ1-3	CASSVTGSGNTIYF	TGTGCCAGCAGCGTGACAGGCTCTGGAAACACCATATATTTT
.	TRBV28	TRBD1	TRBJ2-7	CASTGQGVFSEQYF	TGTGCCAGCACCGGACAGGGGGTTTTCTCCGAGCAGTACTTC
.	TRBV7-9	.	TRBJ2-4	CASSLTESGKNIQYF	TGTGCCAGCAGCTTAACAGAATCAGGCAAAAACATTCAGTACTTC
.	TRBV4-3	TRBD1	TRBJ1-2	CASSPDRVGHGYTF	TGCGCCAGCAGCCCGGACAGGGTCGGCCATGGCTACACCTTC
.	TRBV20-1	TRBD1	TRBJ1-1	CSARQTGDAFF	TGCAGTGCTAGGCAAACAGGGGACGCTTTCTTT
.	TRBV19	TRBD1	TRBJ2-7	CASSIGRDRDAEQYF	TGTGCCAGTAGTATTGGACGGGACAGGGACGCCGAGCAGTACTTC
many	TRBV6-5	TRBD1	TRBJ1-2	CASRSTGGSGYGYTF	TGTGCCAGCAGATCCACAGGGGGTAGCGGCTATGGCTACACCTTC
.	TRBV19	TRBD2	TRBJ2-7	CASSIDRAGVGDYEQYF	TGTGCCAGTAGTATAGATCGAGCGGGAGTAGGTGACTACGAGCAGTACTTC
.	TRBV2	TRBD1	TRBJ2-7	CASSGGQGSYEQYF	TGTGCCAGCAGTGGGGGACAGGGCTCCTACGAGCAGTACTTC
few	TRBV6-4	TRBD2	TRBJ2-1	CASSDFPGGPQPNEQFF	TGTGCCAGCAGTGACTTTCCGGGGGGACCACAACCTAATGAGCAGTTCTTC
.	TRBV18	.	TRBJ2-1	CASSPLGASYNEQFF	TGTGCCAGCTCACCTCTGGGGGCATCCTACAATGAGCAGTTCTTC
.	TRBV5-1	.	TRBJ1-1	CASSLYTGNTEAFF	TGCGCCAGCAGCTTGTACACGGGGAACACTGAAGCTTTCTTT
.	TRBV7-9	.	TRBJ1-1	CASSLPAWAGITEAFF	TGTGCCAGCAGCTTGCCGGCGTGGGCAGGGATTACTGAAGCTTTCTTT
.	TRBV27	.	TRBJ2-1	CASSPTTGINERFF	TGTGCCAGCAGTCCAACGACAGGAATCAATGAGCGGTTCTTC
.	TRBV30	.	TRBJ2-1	CAWSVPDVSSYNEQFF	TGTGCCTGGAGTGTACCCGATGTTAGCTCCTACAATGAGCAGTTCTTC
.	TRBV19	TRBD2	TRBJ2-1	CASSERGGGSSYNEQFF	TGTGCCAGTAGCGAAAGGGGCGGGGGGAGCTCCTACAATGAGCAGTTCTTC
.	TRBV18	TRBD1	TRBJ1-2	CASSPGTGFYGYTF	TGTGCCAGCTCACCCGGGACAGGGTTCTATGGCTACACCTTC
.	TRBV5-1	TRBD2	TRBJ2-1	CASSLGLAGGPRYNEQFF	TGCGCCAGCAGCTTGGGCCTAGCGGGAGGGCCAAGGTACAATGAGCAGTTCTTC
.	TRBV5-8	.	TRBJ1-1	CASSQDGAANTEAFF	TGTGCCAGCAGCCAAGATGGGGCAGCGAACACTGAAGCTTTCTTT
.	TRBV15	TRBD2	TRBJ2-5	CATSTGGTRDETQYF	TGTGCCACCAGCACTGGAGGGACTAGAGATGAGACCCAGTACTTC
few	TRBV12-2	.	TRBJ2-6	CASRLGLVAVANVLTF	TGTGCAAGTCGCTTAGGGCTGGTCGCTGTAGCCAACGTCCTGACTTTC
.	TRBV28	.	TRBJ2-6	CASSQTGAGANVLTF	TGTGCCAGCAGTCAAACGGGAGCCGGGGCCAACGTCCTGACTTTC
.	TRBV18	.	TRBJ1-2	CASSPLAGANGYTF	TGTGCCAGCTCACCACTTGCGGGGGCCAATGGCTACACCTTC
.	TRBV28	TRBD1	TRBJ2-7	CASSPGGQGYYEQYF	TGTGCCAGCAGTCCCGGGGGACAGGGATACTACGAGCAGTACTTC
few	TRBV27	.	TRBJ1-2	CASSLALGGIYGYTF	TGTGCCAGCAGTTTGGCCTTGGGGGGTATCTATGGCTACACCTTC
.	TRBV11-2	.	TRBJ2-1	CASSLRENEQFF	TGTGCCAGCAGCTTAAGGGAGAATGAGCAGTTCTTC
.	TRBV5-1	TRBD1	TRBJ2-1	CASSSKTGLGNEQFF	TGCGCCAGCAGCAGCAAGACAGGGTTGGGCAATGAGCAGTTCTTC
.	TRBV28	.	TRBJ1-2	CASRLGGANYGYTF	TGTGCCAGCAGGCTTGGTGGGGCGAACTATGGCTACACCTTC
once	TRBV5-5	.	TRBJ2-7	CASSFLRSSYEQYF	TGTGCCAGCAGCTTCCTTAGAAGCTCCTACGAGCAGTACTTC
.	TRBV4-1	TRBD2	TRBJ2-2	CASSQGPGLAATGELFF	TGCGCCAGCAGCCAAGGGCCGGGACTAGCGGCGACCGGGGAGCTGTTTTTT
.	TRBV11-2	TRBD1	TRBJ1-2	CASSSLHGQGLYGYTF	TGTGCCAGCAGCTCCCTGCACGGACAGGGACTTTATGGCTACACCTTC
.	TRBV28	.	TRBJ1-2	CASSAQGSGYTF	TGTGCCAGCAGCGCACAGGGTAGCGGCTACACCTTC
.	TRBV18	.	TRBJ2-2	CASSHRTGELFF	TGTGCCAGCTCACACCGGACCGGGGAGCTGTTTTTT
.	TRBV6-6	TRBD1	TRBJ1-3	CASSQTGGTGNTIYF	TGTGCCAGCAGTCAAACAGGGGGTACTGGAAACACCATATATTTT
.	TRBV13	TRBD1	TRBJ1-3	CASSPRGLGNTIYF	TGTGCCAGCAGCCCGAGGGGGCTAGGAAACACCATATATTTT
.	TRBV27	.	TRBJ1-1	CASSFYGTRNTEAFF	TGTGCCAGCAGTTTCTACGGGACAAGGAACACTGAAGCTTTCTTT
.	TRBV19	TRBD2	TRBJ2-2	CASSIQLAGLTPGELFF	TGTGCCAGTAGTATACAACTAGCGGGGCTAACCCCCGGGGAGCTGTTTTTT
.	TRBV28	TRBD1	TRBJ1-2	CASRLAQGFDYGYTF	TGTGCCAGCAGACTAGCACAGGGGTTTGACTATGGCTACACCTTC
.	TRBV11-2	.	TRBJ1-1	CASSLDTPDRHMNTEAFF	TGTGCCAGCAGCTTAGATACCCCAGACAGACACATGAACACTGAAGCTTTCTTT
.	TRBV11-3	.	TRBJ2-1	CASSPGSYNEQFF	TGTGCCAGCAGCCCGGGCTCCTACAATGAGCAGTTCTTC
.	TRBV27	TRBD1	TRBJ2-7	CASSSTFGTGTGGLNEQYF	TGTGCCAGCAGTTCCACCTTTGGGACAGGGACGGGCGGCCTGAACGAGCAGTACTTC
.	TRBV15	TRBD1	TRBJ1-4	CATSRDSGTGAEKLFF	TGTGCCACCAGCAGAGATTCCGGGACAGGGGCCGAAAAACTGTTTTTT
.	TRBV9	TRBD2	TRBJ2-7	CASSAAGTISEQYF	TGTGCCAGCAGCGCTGCCGGGACTATTTCCGAGCAGTACTTC
.	TRBV29-1	.	TRBJ2-1	CSVDVGSSYNEQFF	TGCAGCGTTGATGTGGGGAGCTCCTACAATGAGCAGTTCTTC
.	TRBV28	TRBD1	TRBJ1-4	CASSLSPARGLTNEKLFF	TGTGCCAGCAGTTTATCACCTGCCAGGGGGCTCACTAATGAAAAACTGTTTTTT
.	TRBV14	.	TRBJ1-1	CASSQANTEAFF	TGTGCCAGCAGCCAGGCGAACACTGAAGCTTTCTTT
once	TRBV9	.	TRBJ2-7	CASSGGASVETGEQYF	TGTGCCAGCAGCGGTGGGGCTAGCGTAGAGACGGGCGAGCAGTACTTC
.	TRBV5-6	TRBD1	TRBJ2-7	CASSYGTGNCEQYF	TGTGCCAGCAGCTACGGGACAGGGAACTGCGAGCAGTACTTC